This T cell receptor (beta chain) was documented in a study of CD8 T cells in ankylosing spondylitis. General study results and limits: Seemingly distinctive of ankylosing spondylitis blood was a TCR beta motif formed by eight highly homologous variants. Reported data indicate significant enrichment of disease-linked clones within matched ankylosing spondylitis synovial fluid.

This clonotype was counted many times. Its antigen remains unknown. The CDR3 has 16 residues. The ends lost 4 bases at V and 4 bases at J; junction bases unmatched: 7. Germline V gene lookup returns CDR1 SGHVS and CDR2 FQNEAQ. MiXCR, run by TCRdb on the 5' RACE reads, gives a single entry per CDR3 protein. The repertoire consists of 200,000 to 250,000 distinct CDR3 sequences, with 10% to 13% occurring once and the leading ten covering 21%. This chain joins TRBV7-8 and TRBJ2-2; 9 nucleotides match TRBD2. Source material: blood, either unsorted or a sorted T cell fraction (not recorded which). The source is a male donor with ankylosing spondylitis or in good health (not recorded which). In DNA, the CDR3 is TGTGCCAGCAGCTCTAAAGCGGGGGGTGGCACCGGGGAGCTGTTTTTT. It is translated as CASSSKAGGGTGELFF. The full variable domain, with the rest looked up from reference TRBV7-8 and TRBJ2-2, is GAGVSQSPRYKVAKRGQDVALRCDPISGHVSLFWYQQALGQGPEFLTYFQNEAQLDKSGLPSDRFFAERPEGSVSTLKIQRTQQEDSAVYLCASSSKAGGGTGELFFGEGSRLTVL.